This TCR beta chain is drawn from a study of cytotoxic CD8 clonotypes in ibrutinib-treated CLL. V lost 10 bases to trimming and J lost 1 base; unmatched junction nucleotides: 5. The CDR3 length is 13 residues. Germline assignment: CDR1 WSHSY and CDR2 SAAADI. Assay used: immunoSEQ multiplex PCR; TCRdb lists only in-frame clones, some missing. In the table there are some 200,000 clones, nearly 80% of which are singletons. The rearrangement links TRBV10-2 to TRBJ2-3, with 7 bases lining up with TRBD1. Sequences were derived from PBMCs, sampled after 12 months of ibrutinib treatment. This receptor was taken from a human donor with chronic lymphocytic leukemia. The CDR3 spells CATRDRGTDTQYF. CDR3 DNA: TGCGCCACCCGGGACAGAGGCACAGATACGCAGTATTTT.